The rows below give T cell receptor beta chains drawn from one sample of a study of shared clonotypes between healthy human individuals. Method: immunoSEQ multiplex PCR; TCRdb's copy keeps in-frame clones and lacks some. The profile shows 2 million to 2.5 million clones, approximately 93% of them singletons. Sequencing input: naive CD4+ T cells from PBMCs. Receptors originate from a man younger than 30 in good health. Some clones in this sample may be carry-over from other donors' samples. The CDR3 runs from the conserved cysteine through the conserved F or W. A D gene is named only where the DNA matches it firmly. Expanded clones are given a class, and other clones once, few, many or no size at all.

V: TRBV2
J: TRBJ1-4
D: -
size: -
CDR3: CASTEPSPNEKLFF
DNA: TGTGCCAGCACTGAGCCCAGCCCAAATGAAAAACTGTTTTTT

V: TRBV5-1
J: TRBJ1-1
D: -
size: -
CDR3: CASSLAGEGSTEAFF
DNA: TGCGCCAGCAGCTTGGCCGGGGAGGGAAGCACTGAAGCTTTCTTT

V: TRBV29-1
J: TRBJ2-5
D: -
size: -
CDR3: CSVEWQGRTETQYF
DNA: TGCAGCGTTGAATGGCAGGGGCGTACGGAGACCCAGTACTTC

V: TRBV12-5
J: TRBJ1-3
D: TRBD1
size: -
CDR3: CASGLTGGQGAFPSGNTIYF
DNA: TGTGCTAGTGGTTTGACTGGGGGACAGGGGGCATTCCCCTCTGGAAACACCATATATTTT

V: TRBV5-4
J: TRBJ2-2
D: TRBD1
size: -
CDR3: CASSTRQGNTGELFF
DNA: TGTGCCAGCAGCACCCGACAGGGGAACACCGGGGAGCTGTTTTTT

V: TRBV2
J: TRBJ2-6
D: -
size: once
CDR3: CASRDKNSGANVLTF
DNA: TGTGCCAGCAGGGACAAAAACTCTGGGGCCAACGTCCTGACTTTC

V: TRBV7-3
J: TRBJ2-7
D: TRBD1
size: -
CDR3: CASSPTGGANYEQYF
DNA: TGTGCCAGCAGCCCCACAGGGGGCGCAAACTACGAGCAGTACTTC

V: TRBV5-1
J: TRBJ1-1
D: -
size: -
CDR3: CASSLEPAGAYPFEAFF
DNA: TGCGCCAGCAGCTTGGAACCAGCCGGAGCTTACCCCTTTGAAGCTTTCTTT

V: TRBV6-1
J: TRBJ1-2
D: -
size: -
CDR3: CASRGDLRNYGYTF
DNA: TGTGCCAGCAGAGGGGACCTCCGGAACTATGGCTACACCTTC

V: TRBV11-2
J: TRBJ2-7
D: -
size: -
CDR3: CASSLVSASYEQYF
DNA: TGTGCCAGCAGCTTAGTTTCAGCATCCTACGAGCAGTACTTC

V: TRBV21-1
J: TRBJ1-3
D: -
size: few
CDR3: CARNLVQVISGNTIYF
DNA: TGTGCCCGAAACTTGGTCCAGGTGATCTCTGGAAACACCATATATTTT

V: TRBV10-3
J: TRBJ1-4
D: -
size: -
CDR3: CAISEGLSNEKLFF
DNA: TGTGCCATCAGTGAGGGACTTTCTAATGAAAAACTGTTTTTT

V: TRBV5-1
J: TRBJ2-7
D: -
size: -
CDR3: CVSSFQGGGDEQYF
DNA: TGCGTCAGCAGCTTTCAGGGTGGTGGGGACGAGCAGTACTTC

V: TRBV29-1
J: TRBJ2-2
D: TRBD1
size: -
CDR3: CSVAARTGVNTGELFF
DNA: TGCAGCGTTGCCGCGAGGACAGGCGTTAACACCGGGGAGCTGTTTTTT

V: TRBV5-1
J: TRBJ2-5
D: TRBD2
size: -
CDR3: CASSILAGGKETQYF
DNA: TGCGCCAGCAGCATACTAGCGGGAGGGAAAGAGACCCAGTACTTC

V: TRBV4-1
J: TRBJ1-1
D: -
size: -
CDR3: CASSRNQGLVSEAFF
DNA: TGCGCCAGCAGCCGGAATCAGGGGTTGGTTTCTGAAGCTTTCTTT

V: TRBV7-6
J: TRBJ1-1
D: TRBD1
size: -
CDR3: CASSLASGQRNTEAFF
DNA: TGTGCCAGCAGCTTAGCGTCGGGACAGCGGAACACTGAAGCTTTCTTT

V: TRBV4-2
J: TRBJ2-1
D: -
size: once
CDR3: CASSQVSGTGDNEQFF
DNA: TGTGCCAGCAGCCAAGTTAGTGGGACGGGAGACAATGAGCAGTTCTTC

V: TRBV5-4
J: TRBJ2-4
D: TRBD2
size: -
CDR3: CASSPSPQREGHIQYF
DNA: TGTGCCAGCAGCCCCTCCCCCCAGCGGGAGGGCCACATTCAGTACTTC

V: TRBV2
J: TRBJ2-7
D: TRBD1
size: once
CDR3: CASSIRQGPSEGQYF
DNA: TGTGCCAGCAGTATTAGACAGGGGCCCTCGGAGGGGCAGTACTTC

V: TRBV19
J: TRBJ2-2
D: -
size: -
CDR3: CASSIIGTGELFF
DNA: TGTGCCAGTAGTATAATAGGCACCGGGGAGCTGTTTTTT

V: TRBV6-1
J: TRBJ2-5
D: -
size: -
CDR3: CATSRGGGETQYF
DNA: TGTGCCACCTCCAGGGGAGGCGGAGAGACCCAGTACTTC

V: TRBV7-6
J: TRBJ2-5
D: TRBD1
size: -
CDR3: CASSKNTGAPNQETQYF
DNA: TGTGCCAGCAGCAAAAACACAGGGGCGCCCAACCAAGAGACCCAGTACTTC